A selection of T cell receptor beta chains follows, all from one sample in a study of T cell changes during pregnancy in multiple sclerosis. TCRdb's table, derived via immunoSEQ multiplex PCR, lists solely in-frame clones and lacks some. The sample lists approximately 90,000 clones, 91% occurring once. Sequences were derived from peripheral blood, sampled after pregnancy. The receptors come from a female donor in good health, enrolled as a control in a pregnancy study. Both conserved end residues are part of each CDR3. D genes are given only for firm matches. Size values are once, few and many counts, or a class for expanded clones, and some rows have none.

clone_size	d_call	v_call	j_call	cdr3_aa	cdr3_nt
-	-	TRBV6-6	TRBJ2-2	CASSSSNTGELFF	TGTGCCAGCAGTTCCTCGAACACCGGGGAGCTGTTTTTT
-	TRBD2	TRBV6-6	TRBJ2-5	CAIRTSGGQETQYF	TGTGCCATCAGGACTAGCGGGGGACAAGAGACCCAGTACTTC
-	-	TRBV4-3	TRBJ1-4	CASSLIQGDEKLFF	TGCGCCAGCAGCCTCATACAGGGAGATGAAAAACTGTTTTTT
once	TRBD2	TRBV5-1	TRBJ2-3	CASSFTSGGRTDTQYF	TGCGCCAGCAGCTTTACTAGCGGGGGACGCACAGATACGCAGTATTTT
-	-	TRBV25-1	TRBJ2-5	CASTGRDRLQETQYF	TGTGCCAGCACCGGCCGAGACAGGCTCCAAGAGACCCAGTACTTC
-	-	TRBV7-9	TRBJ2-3	CASSQPRWAVTDTQYF	TGTGCCAGCAGCCAGCCACGGTGGGCCGTGACAGATACGCAGTATTTT
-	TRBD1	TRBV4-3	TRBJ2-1	CASSQERDRGPYNEQFF	TGCGCCAGCAGCCAAGAACGAGACAGGGGCCCCTACAATGAGCAGTTCTTC
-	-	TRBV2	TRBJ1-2	CASSVYFERGGYTF	TGTGCCAGCAGTGTGTATTTCGAGAGAGGTGGCTACACCTTC
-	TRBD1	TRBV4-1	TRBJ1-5	CASSQEGGRGNQPQHF	TGCGCCAGCAGCCAAGAAGGGGGCCGGGGAAATCAGCCCCAGCATTTT
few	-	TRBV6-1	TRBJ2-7	CASSVQDSPVYEQYF	TGTGCCAGCAGTGTTCAGGACAGCCCGGTTTACGAGCAGTACTTC
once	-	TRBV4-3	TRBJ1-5	CASSQGRWSEPQHF	TGCGCCAGCAGCCAAGGCAGGTGGTCGGAGCCCCAGCATTTT
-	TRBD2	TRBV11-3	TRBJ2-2	CASSTVDPTSGGASAGELFF	TGTGCCAGCAGCACCGTTGACCCCACTAGCGGGGGGGCGTCGGCCGGGGAGCTGTTTTTT
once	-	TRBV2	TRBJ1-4	CASSLRGSTNEKLFF	TGTGCCAGCAGCCTTAGGGGATCAACTAATGAAAAACTGTTTTTT
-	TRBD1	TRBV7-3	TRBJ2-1	CASSTSGTAYNEQFF	TGTGCCAGCAGCACCTCCGGGACAGCTTACAATGAGCAGTTCTTC
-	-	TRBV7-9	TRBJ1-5	CASSQGGNNQPQHF	TGTGCCAGCAGCCAGGGAGGTAACAATCAGCCCCAGCATTTT